Presented here are 27 T cell receptor beta chains from one specimen sequenced in a study of blood T cell repertoires in COVID-19. Using immunoSEQ multiplex PCR, the repertoire was profiled, and TCRdb retains in-frame clones only, with some absent. The table has roughly 82,000 clones, around four fifths seen once. Material: peripheral blood. The receptors were sampled from a woman aged 55-69 years with acute or convalescent COVID-19.

The chain carries TRBV7-2 and TRBJ2-1; 12 bases fit TRBD2. Germline loops: CDR1 SGHTA, CDR2 FQGNSA. The CDR3 is made up of 17 amino acids. J lost 4 bases, V lost 4 bases, and 8 bases had no gene match. In DNA form, the CDR3 reads TGTGCCAGCAGCTGGCCCGCTAGCGGGGGGGGTTACAATGAGCAGTTCTTC. Residues: CASSWPASGGGYNEQFF.

The chain employs TRBV2 and TRBJ1-1, with D possibly TRBD1 on 6 matching bases. The CDR3 consists of 12 residues. V was clipped by 7 bases and J by 3 bases, with 9 bases between them. Germline loops: CDR1 SNHLY, CDR2 FYNNEI. The CDR3 DNA follows: TGTGCCAGCAAGGGGGATTACACTGAAGCTTTCTTT. Translation gives CASKGDYTEAFF.

The chain couples TRBV2 to TRBJ1-2; D may be TRBD1 (6 bases). CDR3 length equals 14 residues. Germline values: CDR1 SNHLY, CDR2 FYNNEI. Trimming removed 4 bases from V and 3 bases from J, with 12 bases in between. CDR3 in DNA: TGTGCCAGCAGTGGTGCCAGGGGCGACTATGGCTACACCTTC. Translated, it gives CASSGARGDYGYTF.

The chain uses TRBV7-9 and TRBJ2-3; D possibly corresponds to TRBD1 (5 bases). With 5 bases removed from V and 1 base from J, the gap between germline ends came to 19 bases. There are 17 residues in the CDR3. Germline V gene data show CDR1 as SEHNR and CDR2 as FQNEAQ (reference sequence). The CDR3 DNA reads TGTGCCAGCAGCCCCCCAAGGGGCAGGGCTCGCACAGATACGCAGTATTTT. This gives the protein CASSPPRGRARTDTQYF.

The CDR3 loop reads CATSDGTPQETQYF. The CDR3 nucleotides read TGTGCCACCAGCGACGGGACACCGCAAGAGACCCAGTACTTC. This chain links TRBV15 with TRBJ2-5; perhaps TRBD1 as D (6 bases). V lost 5 bases, J lost 2 bases, and 12 bases lay in between. The CDR3 contains 14 residues. In germline, CDR1 is LNHNV, CDR2 YYDKDF (reference sequence). The complete variable domain, with remaining parts taken from reference TRBV15 and TRBJ2-5, reads DAMVIQNPRYQVTQFGKPVTLSCSQTLNHNVMYWYQQKSSQAPKLLFHYYDKDFNNEADTPDNFQSRRPNTSFCFLDIRSPGLGDTAMYLCATSDGTPQETQYFGPGTRLLVL.

The chain carries TRBV30 and TRBJ2-5; TRBD1 might be the D (5 bases). The germline V gene has CDR1 GTSNPN and CDR2 SVGIG (reference sequence). CDR3 length equals 13 residues. The V and J ends lost 0 bases and 5 bases respectively, with 10 bases between them. CDR3 nucleotide sequence: TGTGCCTGGAGTGTAGGGGTAGGTGAGACCCAGTACTTC. This gives the protein CAWSVGVGETQYF.

The gene calls are TRBV7-2 and TRBJ2-7; D gene unclear. The CDR3 extends over 16 amino acids. The germline V gene encodes CDR1 SGHTA and CDR2 FQGNSA. V lost 1 base, J lost 0 bases, and 13 bases lay in between. The CDR3 DNA sequence: TGTGCCAGCAGCTTAGTTTCCGGGTCTAGCTCCTACGAGCAGTACTTC. The encoded protein is CASSLVSGSSSYEQYF.

The chain employs TRBV11-3 and TRBJ2-7; D ambiguous. This CDR3 is built from 14 residues. CDR1 SGHNT and CDR2 YENEEA come from the germline V gene. V was pared by 4 bases and J by 1 base, with 11 bases between. The CDR3 nucleotides read TGTGCCAGCAGCTCAGACGAGACATCCTACGAGCAGTACTTC. Protein sequence: CASSSDETSYEQYF. Looking up the rest from reference TRBV11-3 and TRBJ2-7 gives the full variable domain: EAGVVQSPRYKIIEKKQPVAFWCNPISGHNTLYWYLQNLGQGPELLIRYENEEAVDDSQLPKDRFSAERLKGVDSTLKIQPAELGDSAVYLCASSSDETSYEQYFGPGTRLTVT.

The chain couples TRBV4-1 to TRBJ1-4, with 8 positions matching TRBD1. Germline V gene sequence: CDR1 MGHRA, CDR2 YSYEKL. The CDR3 totals 17 residues. The trim removed 7 bases at V and 8 bases at J, leaving 18 bases unmatched. CDR3 in amino acids: CASISEAGGAGREKLFF. The CDR3 DNA reads as TGCGCCAGCATCTCAGAGGCAGGGGGCGCCGGGAGGGAAAAACTGTTTTTT.

The chain's CDR3 is CASSLGARRYNEQFF. Written as DNA, the CDR3 is TGCGCCAGCAGCTTGGGCGCTAGGAGGTACAATGAGCAGTTCTTC. The chain has TRBV5-1 and TRBJ2-1; D may be TRBD2 (5 bases). V was clipped by 0 bases and J by 4 bases, with 11 bases between them. The CDR3 has 15 amino acids. Germline V gives CDR1 SGHRS, CDR2 YFSETQ.

The chain links TRBV11-3 to TRBJ1-1; TRBD1 matches at 7 bases. V was pared by 6 bases and J by 0 bases, with 10 bases of the junction left unmatched. This CDR3 is built from 16 residues. Germline-derived CDR1 and CDR2 are SGHNT and YENEEA. The chain's CDR3 is CASRPKLGQLNTEAFF. The CDR3 region has the DNA TGTGCCAGCAGGCCCAAACTGGGACAGTTGAACACTGAAGCTTTCTTT.

This chain links TRBV2 with TRBJ2-3; weak D call: TRBD1 (7 bases). The CDR3 consists of 12 residues. Germline V gene data show CDR1 as SNHLY and CDR2 as FYNNEI. The CDR3 DNA sequence: TGTGCAGCCAGGGGGGACACAGATACGCAGTATTTT. It codes for CAARGDTDTQYF.

The V call is TRBV12-3 or TRBV12-4, the J call TRBJ1-1; D unclear. This CDR3 comprises 13 residues. The V and J ends lost 0 bases and 11 bases respectively, with 13 bases between them. The CDR3 region is CASSLATLGGAFF. The CDR3 nucleotides read TGTGCCAGCAGTTTAGCCACCCTAGGCGGGGCTTTCTTT.

This clone was recorded once. The V call is TRBV5-5, the J call TRBJ1-1, with TRBD1 matching over 10 bases. CDR3 size: 17 residues. V lost 1 base and J lost 4; bases outside the gene matches: 10. From germline, CDR1 is SGHKS and CDR2 YYEKEE (reference sequence). The CDR3 sequence is CASSLRLWDRGLTEAFF. CDR3 in DNA: TGTGCCAGCAGCTTGAGGTTATGGGACAGGGGTCTCACTGAAGCTTTCTTT. The variable domain in full, with the rest retrieved from reference TRBV5-5 and TRBJ1-1, is DAGVTQSPTHLIKTRGQQVTLRCSPISGHKSVSWYQQVLGQGPQFIFQYYEKEERGRGNFPDRFSARQFPNYSSELNVNALLLGDSALYLCASSLRLWDRGLTEAFFGQGTRLTVV.

J is TRBJ1-1 and V is TRBV5-1; maybe TRBD1 (5 bases). The CDR3 totals 14 residues. The ends were cut back, 2 bases at V and 5 bases at J, with 13 bases in the middle. Looked up from germline, CDR1 is SGHRS and CDR2 is YFSETQ. DNA for the CDR3: TGCGCCAGCAGCTTCGGTGGGGCTGGAACTGAAGCTTTCTTT. It translates to CASSFGGAGTEAFF.

The V gene is TRBV7-2, the J gene TRBJ1-2; 10 nucleotides align to TRBD1. Germline V gene lookup returns CDR1 SGHTA and CDR2 FQGNSA. V shed 4 bases, J shed 8 bases, and the junction held 10 bases outside the gene matches. The CDR3 totals 15 residues. The CDR3 nucleotides read TGTGCCAGCAGCTCACCGGGACAGGGGTTTAGAGGCTACACCTTC. This encodes CASSSPGQGFRGYTF.

The rearrangement links TRBV11-2 to TRBJ1-2; possible D gene TRBD1, 6 bases. This CDR3 has 14 amino acids. V was clipped by 0 bases and J by 4 bases, with 9 bases between them. Germline values: CDR1 SGHAT, CDR2 FQNNGV. The chain's CDR3 is CASSLEGAAYGYTF. The DNA of the CDR3 is TGTGCCAGCAGCTTAGAGGGGGCGGCCTATGGCTACACCTTC.

This sequence joins TRBV29-1 and TRBJ2-7; 8 bases map to TRBD1. With V trimmed by 7 bases and J by 4 bases, 6 bases remained unmatched. Looked up from germline, CDR1 is SQVTM and CDR2 is ANQGSEA. The CDR3 is 12 amino acids. The CDR3 nucleotides read TGCAGCGCCCGACAGGGGATTTACGAGCAGTACTTC. This gives the protein CSARQGIYEQYF.

V gene TRBV7-9 combines with J gene TRBJ2-5; TRBD1 aligns across 12 bases. CDR1 is SEHNR, CDR2 FQNEAQ, per germline (reference sequence). The CDR3 has 16 amino acids. V shed 5 bases, J shed 5 bases, and the junction held 9 bases outside the gene matches. CDR3 residues: CASSRPGQGARETQYF. CDR3 nucleotides: TGTGCCAGCAGCCGTCCGGGACAGGGGGCGCGGGAGACCCAGTACTTC.

The rearrangement joins TRBV5-1 to TRBJ1-1, with TRBD1 identical over 8 bases. Germline V gene data show CDR1 as SGHRS and CDR2 as YFSETQ. V shed 3 bases, J shed 4 bases, and the junction held 5 bases outside the gene matches. The CDR3 has 14 amino acids. Here the CDR3 reads CASSSTGVPTEAFF. The CDR3 DNA reads TGCGCCAGCAGCTCGACAGGGGTACCCACTGAAGCTTTCTTT.

This sequence joins TRBV6-5 and TRBJ1-1; D is uncertain. Germline V lookup: CDR1 MNHEY, CDR2 SVGAGI. The CDR3 runs to 16 residues. V lost 0 bases and J 2 bases, leaving 13 bases between the germline ends. The CDR3 region is CASSYSRGSVNTEAFF. The CDR3 nucleotides read TGTGCCAGCAGTTACTCGAGAGGGTCGGTAAACACTGAAGCTTTCTTT.

The chain uses TRBV19 and TRBJ2-3; TRBD2 might be the D (5 bases). This CDR3 spans 13 amino acids. The V and J ends lost 6 bases and 4 bases respectively, with 11 bases between them. Germline V lookup: CDR1 LNHDA, CDR2 SQIVND (reference sequence). CDR3 amino acids: CASSLALADTQYF. The CDR3, as DNA: TGTGCCAGTAGCCTCGCACTAGCAGATACGCAGTATTTT.

This chain connects TRBV21-1 to TRBJ1-2; the table's TRBD1 call for D was not verified on the DNA. TRBV21-1 is a pseudogene. This CDR3 contains 14 residues. The CDR3 bases are TGTGCCAGCAGCGCCGGACAGTCCGGTTATGGCTACACCTTC. Residues: CASSAGQSGYGYTF.

This clone appeared once. V and J are TRBV28 and TRBJ1-1; 11 nucleotides match TRBD1. CDR3 length: 16 residues. In germline, CDR1 is MDHEN, CDR2 SYDVKM. Trimming took 0 bases from V and 4 from J; bases not matched to a gene: 4. The CDR3 DNA is TGTGCCAGCAGTTTATGGGGGGGACAGGGGGTCACTGAAGCTTTCTTT. This gives the protein CASSLWGGQGVTEAFF. The entire variable domain, with the rest obtained from reference TRBV28 and TRBJ1-1, is as follows: DVKVTQSSRYLVKRTGEKVFLECVQDMDHENMFWYRQDPGLGLRLIYFSYDVKMKEKGDIPEGYSVSREKKERFSLILESASTNQTSMYLCASSLWGGQGVTEAFFGQGTRLTVV.

This rearrangement joins TRBV24-1 to TRBJ2-1, with D maybe TRBD1 (7 bases). In germline, CDR1 is KGHDR, CDR2 SFDVKD. The germline V and J ends were trimmed by 1 base and 13 bases, with 13 bases remaining between them. The CDR3 is 13 residues long. The CDR3 bases are TGTGCCACCAGTGATTTTACCCAGGGGGGACAGTTCTTC. This translates into CATSDFTQGGQFF.

The chain carries TRBV11-3 and TRBJ1-2; 10 bases are shared with TRBD1. The CDR3 spans 13 residues. V shed 5 bases and J 8 bases; nucleotides not matched to a gene: 5. The germline V gene has CDR1 SGHNT and CDR2 YENEEA. CDR3 DNA sequence: TGTGCCAGCAGCACAGACAGGGGGCAAGGCTACACCTTC. Its translation is CASSTDRGQGYTF.

J is TRBJ1-3 and V is TRBV7-2, with 7 bases matching TRBD1. CDR3 length equals 15 residues. V lost 1 base, J lost 4 bases, and 4 bases stayed unmatched. Germline CDR1 and CDR2: SGHTA and FQGNSA. The DNA for the CDR3 is TGTGCCAGCAGCTTAGTAGGGACAGCCGGAAACACCATATATTTT. Translated, it gives CASSLVGTAGNTIYF.